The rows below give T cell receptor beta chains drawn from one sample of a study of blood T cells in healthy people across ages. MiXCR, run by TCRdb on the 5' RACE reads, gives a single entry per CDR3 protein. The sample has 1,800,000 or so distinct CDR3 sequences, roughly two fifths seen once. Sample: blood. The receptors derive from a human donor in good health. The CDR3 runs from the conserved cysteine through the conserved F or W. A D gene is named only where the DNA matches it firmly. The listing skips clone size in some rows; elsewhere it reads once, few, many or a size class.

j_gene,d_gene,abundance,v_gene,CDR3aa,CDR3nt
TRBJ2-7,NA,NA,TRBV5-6,CASNAISAYEQYF,TGTGCCAGCAACGCCATATCGGCCTACGAGCAGTACTTC
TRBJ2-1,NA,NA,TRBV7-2,CASSWSTGPNGQFF,TGTGCCAGCAGCTGGTCTACAGGGCCCAATGGGCAGTTCTTC
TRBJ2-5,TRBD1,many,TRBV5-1,CASSPDREETQYF,TGTGCCAGCAGTCCGGACAGGGAGGAGACCCAGTACTTC
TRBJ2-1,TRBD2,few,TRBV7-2,CASSRSGTSELQFF,TGTGCCAGCAGCCGGTCCGGGACTAGCGAGCTCCAGTTCTTC
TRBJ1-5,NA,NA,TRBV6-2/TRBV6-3,CASSYQVRSNQPQHF,TGTGCCAGCAGTTACCAGGTCCGGAGCAATCAGCCCCAGCATTTT
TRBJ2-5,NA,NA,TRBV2,CASTSEVQETQYF,TGTGCCAGCACTTCAGAGGTCCAAGAGACCCAGTACTTC
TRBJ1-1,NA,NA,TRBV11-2,CASSFYLEAFF,TGTGCCAGCAGCTTTTATCTTGAAGCTTTCTTT
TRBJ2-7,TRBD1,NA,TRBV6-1,CASKRDRAAYEQYF,TGTGCCAGCAAAAGGGACAGGGCCGCCTACGAGCAGTACTTC
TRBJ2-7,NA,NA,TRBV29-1,CSAEWVGEQYF,TGCAGCGCTGAATGGGTCGGCGAGCAGTACTTC
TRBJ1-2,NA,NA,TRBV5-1,CASSREAGTINYGYTF,TGCGCCAGCAGCCGGGAAGCAGGGACTATTAACTATGGCTACACCTTC
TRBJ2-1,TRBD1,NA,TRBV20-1,CSARSRDRVYNEQFF,TGCAGTGCTAGATCCCGGGACAGGGTCTACAATGAGCAGTTCTTC
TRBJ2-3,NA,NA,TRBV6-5,CASSPGVTSTDTQYF,TGTGCCAGCTCCCCCGGCGTCACTAGCACAGATACGCAGTATTTT
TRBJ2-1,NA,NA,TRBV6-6,CASSYEGGENEQFF,TGTGCCAGCAGTTACGAGGGGGGGGAGAATGAGCAGTTCTTC
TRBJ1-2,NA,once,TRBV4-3,CASSQSRWDSYGYTF,TGCGCCAGCAGCCAAAGTCGATGGGATTCCTATGGCTACACCTTC
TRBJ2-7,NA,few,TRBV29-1,CSVWDGLDSFEQYF,TGCAGCGTATGGGACGGTTTAGACTCGTTCGAGCAGTACTTC
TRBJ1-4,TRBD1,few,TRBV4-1,CASSQGRQGRVYEKLFF,TGCGCCAGCAGCCAAGGCCGACAGGGGCGAGTCTATGAAAAACTGTTTTTT
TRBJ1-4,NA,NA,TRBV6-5,CASSYSSIRGNEKLFF,TGTGCCAGCAGTTACTCGTCAATCAGGGGTAATGAAAAACTGTTTTTT
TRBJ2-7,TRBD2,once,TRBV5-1,CASSSEGRAGSSYEQYF,TGCGCCAGCAGCAGCGAGGGAAGAGCGGGGAGCTCCTACGAGCAGTACTTC
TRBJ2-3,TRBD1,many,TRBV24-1,CATSDMTGATDTQYF,TGTGCCACCAGTGACATGACAGGGGCGACAGATACGCAGTATTTT
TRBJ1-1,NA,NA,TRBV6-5,CASSYAGVNTEAFF,TGTGCCAGCAGTTACGCAGGCGTGAACACTGAAGCTTTCTTT
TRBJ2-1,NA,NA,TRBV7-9,CASSIGYNEQFF,TGTGCCAGCAGCATAGGATACAATGAGCAGTTCTTC
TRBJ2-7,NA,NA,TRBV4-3,CASSHDRSYEQYF,TGCGCCAGCAGCCACGACAGATCCTACGAGCAGTACTTC
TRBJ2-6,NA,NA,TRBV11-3,CASSSPWGSGANVLTF,TGTGCCAGCAGCTCCCCCTGGGGCTCTGGGGCCAACGTCCTGACTTTC
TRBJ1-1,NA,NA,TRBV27,CASSLSAGEWSGTEAFF,TGTGCCAGCAGTTTGAGTGCAGGGGAGTGGTCGGGCACTGAAGCTTTCTTT
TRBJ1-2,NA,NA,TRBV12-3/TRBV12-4,CASSSPTWVDYGYTF,TGTGCCAGCAGTTCACCGACTTGGGTCGACTATGGCTACACCTTC
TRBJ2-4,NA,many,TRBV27,CANPTVGKNIQYF,TGTGCCAACCCTACAGTGGGCAAAAACATTCAGTACTTC